These 14 T cell receptor beta chains were sequenced from one sample in a study of blood T cell repertoires in COVID-19. TCRdb's table, derived via immunoSEQ multiplex PCR, lists solely in-frame clones and lacks some. The sample includes 390,000 or so clones, roughly 80% of them seen just once. Material: PBMCs or T cells enriched from blood (not recorded which). The receptors derive from a woman between 45 and 60 years old who had recovered from COVID-19.

The chain links TRBV19 to TRBJ2-3; D possibly corresponds to TRBD2 (6 bases). The length of the CDR3 is 14 residues. The germline V and J ends were trimmed by 3 bases and 4 bases, with 11 bases remaining between them. Germline assignment: CDR1 LNHDA and CDR2 SQIVND (reference sequence). CDR3 bases: TGTGCCAGTAGTATCTCGGGACTCGCAGATACGCAGTATTTT. Protein product: CASSISGLADTQYF. The entire variable domain, with the rest obtained from reference TRBV19 and TRBJ2-3, is as follows: DGGITQSPKYLFRKEGQNVTLSCEQNLNHDAMYWYRQDPGQGLRLIYYSQIVNDFQKGDIAEGYSVSREKKESFPLTVTSAQKNPTAFYLCASSISGLADTQYFGPGTRLTVL.

The V and J genes are TRBV5-1 and TRBJ2-7, with 12 bases aligning to TRBD1. Trimming cost V 4 bases and J 3 bases; bases outside gene matches: 5. This CDR3 spans 15 amino acids. Germline assignment: CDR1 SGHRS and CDR2 YFSETQ. The CDR3 nucleotides are TGCGCCAGCAGCGACGGGACAGGGGGCGTCTACGAGCAGTACTTC. It specifies CASSDGTGGVYEQYF.

CDR3 sequence (DNA): TGCAGCGTTAGCGGAACTAGCACAGATACGCAGTATTTT. It is translated as CSVSGTSTDTQYF. J is TRBJ2-3 and V is TRBV29-1; a weak D match, TRBD2 (5 bases). V shed 5 bases and J shed 0 bases, with 9 bases lying between them. CDR3 length equals 13 residues. CDR1 and CDR2 (germline): SQVTM, ANQGSEA.

The V and J genes are TRBV2 and TRBJ1-6; unclear D gene. The CDR3 sequence is 15 residues long. Per germline, CDR1 SNHLY and CDR2 FYNNEI. Trimming took 7 bases from V and 8 from J, leaving 18 bases between them. CDR3 in DNA: TGTGCCAGCAAGGAAGCCCCAAGTCCGGATTCACCCCTCCACTTT. Translation: CASKEAPSPDSPLHF. The complete variable domain, with remaining parts taken from reference TRBV2 and TRBJ1-6, reads EPEVTQTPSHQVTQMGQEVILRCVPISNHLYFYWYRQILGQKVEFLVSFYNNEISEKSEIFDDQFSVERPDGSNFTLKIRSTKLEDSAMYFCASKEAPSPDSPLHFGNGTRLTVT.

The sample holds one count of this clone. The CDR3 sequence is CASSCTLAGDSRNNEQFF. CDR3 bases: TGTGCCAGCAGCTGCACACTAGCGGGAGACTCTAGAAACAATGAGCAGTTCTTC. The V call is TRBV21-1, the J call TRBJ2-1; no check of the table's D call, TRBD2, against the DNA was made. TRBV21-1 is a listed pseudogene. This CDR3 region has 18 residues.

CDR3 sequence (DNA): TGCGCCAGCAGCTTTGGGGGGGCCGAGGGTGGCTACACCTTC. It yields the protein CASSFGGAEGGYTF. The chain has TRBV5-1 and TRBJ1-2, with D perhaps TRBD1 (6 bases). Per germline, CDR1 SGHRS and CDR2 YFSETQ. This CDR3 contains 14 residues. Deletions cut 2 bases from V and 7 bases from J, with 15 bases between.

The gene calls are TRBV11-2 and TRBJ1-3; D is perhaps TRBD1 (5 bases). CDR1 and CDR2 from the germline V gene are SGHAT and FQNNGV. The length of the CDR3 is 16 residues. The V end lost 0 bases, the J end lost 2 bases, and 11 bases lay between the germline ends. The CDR3 sequence is CASSLDWDFAGNTIYF. The CDR3 DNA reads as TGTGCCAGCAGCTTAGATTGGGACTTTGCTGGAAACACCATATATTTT. The whole variable domain, filled in from reference TRBV11-2 and TRBJ1-3, reads EAGVAQSPRYKIIEKRQSVAFWCNPISGHATLYWYQQILGQGPKLLIQFQNNGVVDDSQLPKDRFSAERLKGVDSTLKIQPAKLEDSAVYLCASSLDWDFAGNTIYFGEGSWLTVV.

This chain links TRBV5-1 with TRBJ2-1; 7 bases are a match to TRBD1. This CDR3 contains 13 residues. The trim removed 5 bases at V and 6 bases at J, leaving 5 bases unmatched. Germline V gene sequence: CDR1 SGHRS, CDR2 YFSETQ. CDR3 in DNA: TGCGCCAGCAGTAGGGGACAGATCAATGAGCAGTTCTTC. Translating it yields CASSRGQINEQFF.

The chain combines TRBV11-3 with TRBJ2-3, with 9 positions matching TRBD2. The CDR3 runs 17 residues. V shed 3 bases, J shed 1 base, and the junction held 8 bases outside the gene matches. Germline-derived CDR1 and CDR2 are SGHNT and YENEEA. The CDR3 DNA follows: TGTGCCAGCAGCTTCGGGCGGGGGGGCCAGGGCACAGATACGCAGTATTTT. Translating it yields CASSFGRGGQGTDTQYF.

This clone was seen only a few times. The genes are TRBV19 and TRBJ1-1; tentatively, D is TRBD1 (5 bases). The germline V and J ends were trimmed by 5 bases and 0 bases, with 16 bases remaining between them. Germline V gene sequence: CDR1 LNHDA, CDR2 SQIVND (reference sequence). CDR3 length: 16 residues. CDR3 sequence reads: CASSAPPGLLNTEAFF. The DNA of the CDR3 is TGTGCCAGTAGTGCCCCGCCGGGACTCCTGAACACTGAAGCTTTCTTT. Filled out from reference TRBV19 and TRBJ1-1, the complete variable domain reads DGGITQSPKYLFRKEGQNVTLSCEQNLNHDAMYWYRQDPGQGLRLIYYSQIVNDFQKGDIAEGYSVSREKKESFPLTVTSAQKNPTAFYLCASSAPPGLLNTEAFFGQGTRLTVV.

The J gene is TRBJ1-2, the V gene TRBV9; TRBD1 might be the D (5 bases). The CDR3 has 15 amino acids. Germline CDR1 and CDR2: SGDLS and YYNGEE. V gave up 4 bases and J gave up 8 bases, with 21 bases separating them. The CDR3 DNA is TGTGCCAGCAGCCCATGGGGGAGCGGGGCTATCGGCTACACCTTC. Translating it yields CASSPWGSGAIGYTF.

This sequence joins TRBV5-1 and TRBJ2-3; D is possibly TRBD1 (5 bases). This CDR3 has 15 residues. Trimming pared 2 bases from V and 4 bases from J, leaving 14 bases between. Germline assignment: CDR1 SGHRS and CDR2 YFSETQ. CDR3 coding DNA: TGCGCCAGCAGCTTAGGACACGCGAGCCCAGATACGCAGTATTTT. This gives the protein CASSLGHASPDTQYF.

This sequence joins TRBV2 and TRBJ1-1; D uncertain. Trimming removed 3 bases at V and 1 base at J, with 6 bases between. The germline gives CDR1 SNHLY, CDR2 FYNNEI. The CDR3 is made up of 13 amino acids. CDR3 sequence: CASSDEANTEAFF. Here the CDR3 DNA reads TGTGCCAGCAGTGACGAAGCGAACACTGAAGCTTTCTTT. Full variable domain (missing parts from reference TRBV2 and TRBJ1-1): EPEVTQTPSHQVTQMGQEVILRCVPISNHLYFYWYRQILGQKVEFLVSFYNNEISEKSEIFDDQFSVERPDGSNFTLKIRSTKLEDSAMYFCASSDEANTEAFFGQGTRLTVV.

For the CDR3, the DNA is TGTGCCTGGAGGATGTACACCGCGGTCGGGAAACTGTTTTTT. It is translated as CAWRMYTAVGKLFF. The rearrangement joins TRBV30 to TRBJ1-4, with D unresolved. Germline CDR1 GTSNPN, CDR2 SVGIG (reference sequence). The CDR3 is made up of 14 amino acids. With 3 bases removed from V and 11 bases from J, the gap between germline ends came to 19 bases.